Listed below are T cell receptor beta chains from one sample, sequenced in a study of blood T cell repertoires in COVID-19. The protocol was immunoSEQ multiplex PCR, while the TCRdb copy is restricted to in-frame clones and leaves out a portion. The repertoire consists of about 52,000 clones, with just over 85% occurring once and the leading ten covering approximately 14%. Sequenced sample: peripheral blood. All receptors come from a man aged 65-85 years with acute or convalescent COVID-19. Both conserved end residues are part of each CDR3. The order of the fields is clone size, V gene, D gene, J gene, CDR3 length, CDR3 DNA, CDR3 protein. A D gene is named only where the DNA matches it firmly. Not every row has a clone size; where given, it reads once, few, many or a size class.

>once|TRBV9|TRBD2|TRBJ2-1|15
TGTGCCAGCAGTAAACTAGCGGACCACTACAATGAGCAGTTCTTC
CASSKLADHYNEQFF
>.|TRBV18|TRBD1|TRBJ2-4|14
TGTGCCAGCTCACCGCGAGGGGGCGGAAACATTCAGTACTTC
CASSPRGGGNIQYF
>.|TRBV30|.|TRBJ1-6|15
TGTGCCTGGAGCTTACAGCAAGGGGTTAATTCACCCCTCCACTTT
CAWSLQQGVNSPLHF
>.|TRBV4-1|.|TRBJ2-7|18
TGCGCCAGCAGCCACCGCTTCCTCACAGGGTCCCGGGGATACGAGCAGTACTTC
CASSHRFLTGSRGYEQYF
>.|TRBV19|.|TRBJ1-2|14
TGTGCCAGTAGCCCGGGGTCCGTCCTCTATGGCTACACCTTC
CASSPGSVLYGYTF
>.|TRBV6-5|TRBD2|TRBJ2-3|16
TGTGCCAGCAGTTGGAGTAGCGGGAGTTCGACAGATACGCAGTATTTT
CASSWSSGSSTDTQYF
>.|TRBV7-2|.|TRBJ1-2|14
TGTGCCAGCAGCAGAACCGGGACACCTTATGGCTACACCTTC
CASSRTGTPYGYTF
>few|TRBV7-2|.|TRBJ1-3|15
TGTGCCAGCAGCTTAGGGTGGCCCCCTGGAAACACCATATATTTT
CASSLGWPPGNTIYF
>few|TRBV10-2|TRBD2|TRBJ2-2|15
TGCGCCAGCCGGACTAGCGGAGGGGGCACCGGGGAGCTGTTTTTT
CASRTSGGGTGELFF
>.|TRBV11-2|.|TRBJ1-1|13
TGTGCCAGCAGCCCACGTGGGCGTACTGAAGCTTTCTTT
CASSPRGRTEAFF
>once|TRBV29-1|TRBD1|TRBJ2-5|15
TGCAGCGTTGATCGACAGGGTAATAGGGGAGAGACCCAGTACTTC
CSVDRQGNRGETQYF
>.|TRBV9|TRBD1|TRBJ2-3|17
TGTGCCAGCAGCGTATCCTCTACAGGGGACCTCACAGATACGCAGTATTTT
CASSVSSTGDLTDTQYF
>.|TRBV6-5|.|TRBJ1-6|13
TGTGCCAGCATTCGGGACATCAATTCACCCCTCCACTTT
CASIRDINSPLHF
>.|TRBV19|.|TRBJ2-1|11
TGTGCCAGTAGCCTAAGTGATGAGCAGTTCTTC
CASSLSDEQFF
>few|TRBV24-1|.|TRBJ2-5|13
TGTGCCACCAGACGGACTTTTGGGGAGACCCAGTACTTC
CATRRTFGETQYF
>.|TRBV5-1|.|TRBJ1-3|17
TGCGCCAGCAGCTTGTTACCAGGGTCTAACTCTGGAAACACCATATATTTT
CASSLLPGSNSGNTIYF
>.|TRBV4-1|TRBD2|TRBJ2-3|14
TGCGCCAGCAGCCGCGGACTAGACACAGATACGCAGTATTTT
CASSRGLDTDTQYF
>.|TRBV7-2|.|TRBJ1-1|15
TGTGCCAGCAGCTTTGTGTCCGTTTCGAACACTGAAGCTTTCTTT
CASSFVSVSNTEAFF
>.|TRBV7-2|.|TRBJ1-1|15
TGTGCCAGCAGCCCCTACGGGTTGGGGAACACTGAAGCTTTCTTT
CASSPYGLGNTEAFF
>.|TRBV12-5|.|TRBJ2-7|13
TGTGCTAGTGGTTTGCCTACGGGCTACGAGCAGTACTTC
CASGLPTGYEQYF
>.|TRBV6-6|.|TRBJ1-4|15
TGTGCCAGCAGTTACTCGGCAGGGATTAATGAAAAACTGTTTTTT
CASSYSAGINEKLFF
>.|TRBV5-1|.|TRBJ2-3|15
TGCGCCAGCAGCGAAGTGGGGAGGAGCACAGATACGCAGTATTTT
CASSEVGRSTDTQYF
>.|TRBV29-1|.|TRBJ2-1|13
TGCAGCGGGAGGGCTAGCGCGTACAATGAGCAGTTCTTC
CSGRASAYNEQFF
>.|TRBV7-8|TRBD1|TRBJ2-1|12
TGTGCCAGCAGCCCGGACAGGGGACGGCAGTTCTTC
CASSPDRGRQFF
>many|TRBV24-1|.|TRBJ2-3|12
TGTGCCACCAGTCTTGGCCCAGATACGCAGTATTTT
CATSLGPDTQYF
>.|TRBV6-2/TRBV6-3|.|TRBJ1-2|14
TGTGCCAGCAGTTACCCTTCAGGTAGCTATGGCTACACCTTC
CASSYPSGSYGYTF
>.|TRBV18|TRBD1|TRBJ2-5|13
TGTGCCAGCTCAACAGGGGGCCAAGAGACCCAGTACTTC
CASSTGGQETQYF
>few|TRBV4-3|TRBD1|TRBJ2-3|16
TGCGCCAGCAGCCAGGGGACAGCCGAAAGCACAGATACGCAGTATTTT
CASSQGTAESTDTQYF
>.|TRBV7-2|.|TRBJ1-5|15
TGTGCCAGCAGCTTAGACTACAGGGTGTATCAGCCCCAGCATTTT
CASSLDYRVYQPQHF
>.|TRBV29-1|TRBD2|TRBJ2-5|12
TGCAGCGTTATAACTAGCGGCGGGACCCAGTACTTC
CSVITSGGTQYF
>.|TRBV5-6|TRBD1|TRBJ1-4|16
TGTGCCAGCAGCCCTGGGACAGGGGGAGCTAATGAAAAACTGTTTTTT
CASSPGTGGANEKLFF
>.|TRBV7-8|.|TRBJ2-5|13
TGTGCCAGCAGCTTGACAACCCTAGAGACCCAGTACTTC
CASSLTTLETQYF
>.|TRBV4-2|.|TRBJ1-5|14
TGTGCCAGCAGCCAAGAACAAGTCAATCAGCCCCAGCATTTT
CASSQEQVNQPQHF
>.|TRBV5-6|.|TRBJ1-4|16
TGTGCCAGCAGCTTGGGGCCCAGGGTGGCTAATGAAAAACTGTTTTTT
CASSLGPRVANEKLFF
>few|TRBV5-5|.|TRBJ1-2|18
TGTGCCAGCAGCTTGTATGCGGAGGCAGGTCATAAATCTTATGGCTACACCTTC
CASSLYAEAGHKSYGYTF
>.|TRBV7-3|TRBD1|TRBJ1-1|15
TGTGCCAGCAGCTGGACAGGTCTTCGGACCACTGAAGCTTTCTTT
CASSWTGLRTTEAFF